This section outlines one T cell receptor beta chain sequence together with its context. A read error may produce the germline difference seen at one junction end. For the second PCR, which ran for about 6 to 11 cycles, a sample-barcoded 5' primer and a J-beta primer mix were used. TCRdb passed the 5' RACE reads through MiXCR, listing each CDR3 protein once. In the table there are over 500,000 distinct CDR3 sequences, approximately 52% of which are singletons. This record comes from a study of blood T cells in healthy people across ages. The CDR3 runs 15 residues. The chain has TRBV12-3 or TRBV12-4 and TRBJ1-5, with D possibly matching TRBD1 (6 bases). What was sequenced was blood. The source is a woman older than 75 in good health. The CDR3 sequence: CTSRGGADPNQPQHF. DNA for the CDR3: TGTACCAGCAGGGGCGGGGCGGATCCCAATCAGCCCCAGCATTTT.